What follows are 15 T cell receptor beta chains derived from one specimen sequenced in a study of blood T cell repertoires in COVID-19. Clones were sequenced by immunoSEQ multiplex PCR, and TCRdb holds only the in-frame ones, with some missing. The top ten clones hold under 8.5% of a sample with roughly 200,000 clones, 82% of them seen once. What was sequenced was peripheral blood. These receptors originate from a woman of 80 years or more with COVID-19, enrolled during active disease.

V is TRBV7-2 and J is TRBJ2-5; TRBD2 matches 7 bases. Germline V CDR1 and CDR2: SGHTA, FQGNSA. The trim removed 1 base at V and 5 bases at J, leaving 10 bases unmatched. CDR3 length: 16 amino acids. The DNA for the CDR3 is TGTGCCAGCAGCTTAGATTCGGCGCGCGGGAGTGAGACCCAGTACTTC. Translating gives CASSLDSARGSETQYF. The full variable domain, rest sourced from reference TRBV7-2 and TRBJ2-5, is GAGVSQSPSNKVTEKGKDVELRCDPISGHTALYWYRQSLGQGLEFLIYFQGNSAPDKSGLPSDRFSAERTGGSVSTLTIQRTQQEDSAVYLCASSLDSARGSETQYFGPGTRLLVL.

The chain employs TRBV24-1 and TRBJ2-1; 9 bases are a match to TRBD2. With V trimmed by 1 base and J by 0 bases, 0 bases remained unmatched. The CDR3 totals 16 residues. CDR1 and CDR2 from the germline V gene are KGHDR and SFDVKD. CDR3 region: CATSDLLAGSYNEQFF. CDR3 DNA: TGTGCCACCAGTGATTTACTAGCGGGCTCCTACAATGAGCAGTTCTTC.

The rearrangement joins TRBV18 to TRBJ1-1, with TRBD1 matching over 8 bases. J was trimmed by 5 bases and V by 6 bases; bases with no gene match: 8. The CDR3 totals 14 residues. Germline V gene sequence: CDR1 KGHSH, CDR2 LQKENI. CDR3 sequence: CASSSGQGETEAFF. In DNA form, the CDR3 reads TGTGCCAGCTCGTCCGGACAGGGCGAAACTGAAGCTTTCTTT.

This clone was counted once. The V gene is TRBV24-1, the J gene TRBJ2-1; 8 bases line up with TRBD1. The germline V gene has CDR1 KGHDR and CDR2 SFDVKD. The CDR3 is 14 residues long. With V trimmed by 3 bases and J by 13 bases, 10 bases remained unmatched. CDR3 protein: CATSDLSGTGKQFF. In DNA form, the CDR3 reads TGTGCCACCAGTGATCTATCCGGGACAGGAAAACAGTTCTTC.

This CDR3 is CASSLGTANYGYTF. CDR3 bases: TGTGCCAGCAGCTTGGGGACAGCGAATTATGGCTACACCTTC. The chain employs TRBV5-4 and TRBJ1-2; perhaps TRBD1 as D (6 bases). Trimming removed 0 bases at V and 5 bases at J, with 11 bases between. CDR1 is SGHNT and CDR2 is YYREEE in the germline V gene (reference sequence). The CDR3 loop spans 14 amino acids.

The rearrangement joins TRBV7-4 to TRBJ1-4; possibly TRBD1 for D (5 bases). Germline V CDR1 and CDR2: SGHVT, SQSDAQ. V was clipped by 5 bases and J by 13 bases, with 38 bases between them. CDR3 size: 20 residues. The CDR3 protein is CASSISSRVLNRHARSTLFF. As DNA, the CDR3 is TGTGCCAGCAGCATCAGCTCCAGGGTGCTAAATAGACACGCCCGTTCGACACTGTTTTTT.

The chain couples TRBV19 to TRBJ1-2; 7 bases match TRBD1. This CDR3 has 15 residues. V lost 2 bases and J lost 4; bases outside the gene matches: 7. Germline lookup yields CDR1 LNHDA and CDR2 SQIVND (reference sequence). The CDR3 coding sequence is TGTGCCAGTAGTATACCCGGTGGGACAGCCTATGGCTACACCTTC. Translation gives CASSIPGGTAYGYTF.

V usage is TRBV30 and J usage is TRBJ1-6, with 10 nucleotides matching TRBD1. With 4 bases clipped from V and 6 bases from J, the junction kept 6 bases outside the gene matches. The CDR3 totals 15 residues. The germline V gene has CDR1 GTSNPN and CDR2 SVGIG (reference sequence). In nucleotides, the CDR3 is TGTGCCTGGATCGGGACAGGGGTCTTTAATTCACCCCTCCACTTT. Amino acid sequence: CAWIGTGVFNSPLHF.

The J gene is TRBJ2-5, the V gene TRBV19; 14 nucleotides agree with TRBD2. After removal of 4 bases from V and 5 bases from J, the junction contained 3 bases not matched to a gene. Germline CDR1 is LNHDA and CDR2 is SQIVND (reference sequence). The CDR3 is 15 amino acids. CDR3 sequence: CASSTGLAGVETQYF. The CDR3 bases are TGTGCCAGTAGTACGGGACTAGCGGGAGTGGAGACCCAGTACTTC.

The J gene is TRBJ1-2, the V gene TRBV9; 8 bases agree with TRBD1. CDR1 is SGDLS, CDR2 YYNGEE, per germline. The CDR3 length is 13 residues. The V and J ends lost 7 bases and 0 bases, in that order; junction bases with no gene match: 2. The CDR3: CASQQGANYGYTF. The CDR3 nucleotides are TGTGCCAGCCAACAGGGGGCTAACTATGGCTACACCTTC.

The rearrangement uses TRBV5-1 and TRBJ2-3; 12 positions agree with TRBD2. The CDR3 runs 16 residues. CDR1 is SGHRS, CDR2 YFSETQ, per germline. V shed 3 bases, J shed 6 bases, and the junction held 8 bases outside the gene matches. CDR3 sequence: CASSSPSGRAYDTQYF. The CDR3 bases are TGCGCCAGCAGCTCACCTAGCGGGAGGGCCTATGATACGCAGTATTTT.

V and J are TRBV7-2 and TRBJ1-2; weak D call: TRBD1 (5 bases). Germline-derived CDR1 and CDR2 are SGHTA and FQGNSA. The ends were cut back, 1 base at V and 7 bases at J, with 19 bases in the middle. The CDR3 loop spans 16 amino acids. The CDR3: CASSLVARQGDRGYTF. For the CDR3, the DNA is TGTGCCAGCAGCTTAGTGGCTCGTCAGGGTGATCGTGGCTACACCTTC.

V and J are TRBV18 and TRBJ1-1, with D possibly TRBD1 on 6 matching bases. This CDR3 contains 14 residues. Germline-derived CDR1 and CDR2 are KGHSH and LQKENI. V gave up 5 bases and J gave up 7 bases, with 17 bases separating them. The CDR3 protein is CASSADRTENEAFF. DNA for the CDR3: TGTGCCAGCTCAGCAGACAGGACCGAAAATGAAGCTTTCTTT.

V gene TRBV18 combines with J gene TRBJ1-4; D is unresolved. Trimming shortened V by 3 bases and J by 8 bases, and 7 bases separated the two germline ends. The CDR3 is 12 residues long. Germline values: CDR1 KGHSH, CDR2 LQKENI. The CDR3 sequence is CASSPLGEKLFF. As DNA, the CDR3 is TGTGCCAGCTCACCTCTAGGAGAAAAACTGTTTTTT. Based on the CDR3 plus reference TRBV18 and TRBJ1-4, the full variable domain is NAGVMQNPRHLVRRRGQEARLRCSPMKGHSHVYWYRQLPEEGLKFMVYLQKENIIDESGMPKERFSAEFPKEGPSILRIQQVVRGDSAAYFCASSPLGEKLFFGSGTQLSVL.

V and J are TRBV28 and TRBJ1-2, with D uncertain. Trimming took 2 bases from V and 8 from J, leaving 12 bases between them. The CDR3 runs to 13 residues. CDR1 is MDHEN, CDR2 SYDVKM, per germline. This CDR3 is CASSLVSAGGYTF. The CDR3 nucleotides read TGTGCCAGCAGTTTAGTGTCTGCCGGGGGCTACACCTTC.